The rows below give T cell receptor beta chains drawn from one sample of a study of CD8+CD57+ T cells in acquired aplastic anemia. Each CDR3 protein is one row after TCRdb ran MiXCR on the reads. The table records around 170,000 distinct CDR3 sequences, 46% of them present only once. Sequenced input: sorted CD4+, CD8+, or CD8+CD57+ T cells (not recorded which) from PBMCs. These receptors were obtained from a human donor in good health. Both conserved end residues are part of each CDR3. D genes are given only for firm matches. The size entry is marked missing in some rows and otherwise reads once, few, many or a size class.

TRBD1 TRBJ2-2 TRBV24-1 few CASSRTTGGVTGELFF TGTGCCAGCAGCCGAACGACAGGGGGGGTCACCGGGGAGCTGTTTTTT
TRBD2 TRBJ2-2 TRBV2 many CASREAFPAGELFF TGTGCCAGCCGGGAGGCCTTCCCTGCCGGGGAGCTGTTTTTT
TRBD1 TRBJ1-6 TRBV25-1 NA CASSQTGVHNSPLHF TGTGCCAGCAGTCAAACAGGGGTCCATAATTCACCCCTCCACTTT
NA TRBJ2-1 TRBV4-2 many CASSNSGSSYNEQFF TGTGCCAGCAGCAATAGCGGAAGCTCCTACAATGAGCAGTTCTTC
TRBD1 TRBJ1-6 TRBV2 NA CASSVGTGLNSPLHF TGTGCCAGCAGTGTGGGGACAGGTCTCAATTCACCCCTCCACTTT
NA TRBJ2-1 TRBV24-1 NA CATSDSTRHEQFF TGTGCCACCAGTGACTCTACTAGGCATGAGCAGTTCTTC
TRBD1 TRBJ2-5 TRBV11-2 many CASSWQGQGARETQYF TGTGCCAGCAGCTGGCAAGGACAGGGGGCCCGGGAGACCCAGTACTTC
NA TRBJ2-3 TRBV18 few CASSPQEGIADTQYF TGTGCCAGCTCACCTCAGGAGGGGATCGCAGATACGCAGTATTTT
TRBD2 TRBJ2-3 TRBV10-3 many CAISETSGTDTQYF TGTGCCATCAGTGAGACTAGCGGGACAGATACGCAGTATTTT
NA TRBJ2-1 TRBV4-1 NA CASSQGGPRRVGEQFF TGCGCCAGCAGCCAAGGGGGACCTCGCAGGGTCGGTGAGCAGTTCTTC
TRBD2 TRBJ2-5 TRBV6-2/TRBV6-3 many CASKTSGRSGETQYF TGTGCCAGCAAAACTAGCGGGAGATCGGGAGAGACCCAGTACTTC
NA TRBJ2-6 TRBV29-1 NA CSISGQSPFLGANVLTF TGCAGCATTTCCGGACAGTCCCCTTTTCTTGGGGCCAACGTCCTGACTTTC
NA TRBJ1-5 TRBV24-1 NA CATSEAGGNQPQHF TGTGCCACCAGTGAGGCAGGCGGCAATCAGCCCCAGCATTTT
NA TRBJ2-5 TRBV12-3/TRBV12-4 many CASLNVLSGETQYF TGTGCCAGCCTCAACGTTCTCTCCGGGGAGACCCAGTACTTC
NA TRBJ1-2 TRBV2 NA CASSEGHTYGYTF TGTGCCAGCAGTGAGGGACATACCTATGGCTACACCTTC
TRBD2 TRBJ2-7 TRBV15 NA CATSRGTSGRAVDEQYF TGTGCCACCAGCAGAGGGACTAGCGGGAGGGCCGTCGACGAGCAGTACTTC
TRBD1 TRBJ1-2 TRBV11-2 NA CASSFRDRGDGYTF TGTGCCAGCAGCTTCCGGGACAGGGGCGACGGCTACACCTTC
TRBD2 TRBJ2-1 TRBV10-2 NA CASIMTSGRANEQFF TGCGCCAGCATTATGACTAGCGGGAGGGCTAATGAGCAGTTCTTC
NA TRBJ1-1 TRBV3-1 NA CASSQSEFLTEAFF TGTGCCAGCAGCCAGTCCGAGTTCCTGACTGAAGCTTTCTTT
NA TRBJ2-1 TRBV19 many CASSTDRYNEQFF TGTGCCAGTAGCACCGACAGGTACAATGAGCAGTTCTTC
TRBD1 TRBJ2-5 TRBV5-6 NA CACSSETGGGSETQYF TGTGCCTGCAGCTCTGAGACAGGGGGCGGGAGTGAGACCCAGTACTTC
TRBD2 TRBJ2-7 TRBV19 NA CASSLTSGVNPYEQYF TGTGCCAGCAGCTTGACTAGCGGGGTTAATCCCTACGAGCAGTACTTC
NA TRBJ1-1 TRBV15 few CATTRDANTEAFF TGTGCCACCACCCGGGACGCGAACACTGAAGCTTTCTTT
NA TRBJ1-2 TRBV10-2 few CASSDGDYGYTF TGCGCCAGCAGTGACGGTGACTATGGCTACACCTTC
NA TRBJ2-5 TRBV5-1 many CASSLGRGVVETQYF TGCGCCAGCAGCTTGGGGAGGGGGGTCGTGGAGACCCAGTACTTC
TRBD1 TRBJ2-7 TRBV19 NA CASGPGQRSYEQYF TGTGCCAGTGGCCCGGGACAGCGCTCCTACGAGCAGTACTTC
NA TRBJ1-5 TRBV7-2 few CASSLGGRPQHF TGTGCCAGCAGCTTAGGAGGACGGCCCCAGCATTTT
TRBD1 TRBJ1-2 TRBV14 few CASSHRDRLSYGYTF TGTGCCAGCAGCCATCGGGACAGACTTTCCTATGGCTACACCTTC
TRBD2 TRBJ2-3 TRBV7-2 many CASSLAGTSRADTQYF TGTGCCAGCAGCTTAGCTGGGACTAGCAGGGCAGATACGCAGTATTTT
NA TRBJ1-6 TRBV5-8 NA CASSLGTDSPLRF TGTGCCAGCAGCTTGGGGACCGATTCACCCCTCCGCTTT
NA TRBJ2-1 TRBV6-1 many CASSTRDNEQFF TGTGCCAGCAGTACCCGGGACAATGAGCAGTTCTTC
TRBD2 TRBJ2-5 TRBV5-1 many CASSLVSSGKETQYF TGCGCCAGCAGCTTGGTGTCTAGCGGGAAAGAGACCCAGTACTTC
NA TRBJ2-2 TRBV12-3/TRBV12-4 many CASSFVPNTGELFF TGTGCCAGCAGTTTTGTGCCGAACACCGGGGAGCTGTTTTTT
NA TRBJ1-4 TRBV5-6 NA CASSSWGTNEKLFF TGTGCCAGCAGCTCTTGGGGAACTAATGAAAAACTGTTTTTT
NA TRBJ2-3 TRBV20-1 NA CSALGTTDTQYF TGCAGTGCCCTCGGGACCACAGATACGCAGTATTTT
TRBD2 TRBJ2-7 TRBV11-2 many CASSIELAGGLNEQYF TGTGCCAGCAGCATAGAACTAGCGGGGGGTTTGAACGAGCAGTACTTC
NA TRBJ2-7 TRBV6-1 many CASNSGAINEQYF TGTGCCAGCAACTCGGGGGCGATCAACGAGCAGTACTTC
NA TRBJ1-6 TRBV4-2 many CASSQSLYNSPLHF TGTGCCAGCAGCCAAAGTCTCTACAATTCACCCCTCCACTTT
NA TRBJ1-6 TRBV29-1 NA CSVMDGSNSPLHF TGCAGCGTGATGGACGGATCTAATTCACCCCTCCACTTT
NA TRBJ2-3 TRBV5-1 NA CASSLGASTDTQYF TGCGCCAGCAGCTTGGGGGCTAGCACAGATACGCAGTATTTT
TRBD2 TRBJ2-2 TRBV29-1 NA CSVEDWASGSKTGELFF TGCAGCGTTGAAGATTGGGCTAGCGGGAGCAAGACCGGGGAGCTGTTTTTT
NA TRBJ2-7 TRBV7-9 many CASSLAQFYEQYF TGTGCCAGCAGCTTAGCGCAGTTCTACGAGCAGTACTTC
TRBD2 TRBJ2-2 TRBV7-8 NA CASSLVVSGKLFF TGTGCCAGCAGCTTAGTTGTGAGCGGGAAACTGTTTTTT
NA TRBJ2-5 TRBV7-2 NA CARKTQIGTQYF TGTGCCAGAAAGACCCAGATCGGGACCCAGTACTTC